This TCR beta chain was found in a study of shared clonotypes between healthy human individuals. The repertoire was sequenced with immunoSEQ multiplex PCR; TCRdb's copy has only in-frame clones and lacks some. Altogether 75,000 to 100,000 clones are present, 40% to 55% being singletons, with the ten largest covering roughly 16%. This clone has a count of ten or more. This CDR3 is built from 12 residues. The rearrangement joins TRBV21-1 to TRBJ1-2. TRBV21-1 is a recognized pseudogene. This clonotype was obtained from a middle-aged woman in good health. Some clones in this sample may be carry-over from other donors' samples. The sample comprised PBMCs. This chain's CDR3 is CASSKEDGSYTF. CDR3 sequence (DNA): TGTGCCAGCAGCAAAGAGGACGGGAGCTACACCTTC.